This T cell receptor (beta chain) was recovered during a study of blood T cell repertoires in COVID-19. About the research overall: Samples of COVID-19 (acute and convalescent) were obtained from the United States, Italy and Spain.

Germline V gives CDR1 LNHDA, CDR2 SQIVND (reference sequence). The trim removed 4 bases at V and 0 bases at J, leaving 9 bases unmatched. The CDR3 spans 18 residues. Residents of about two dozen US areas, aged about 18 to 95 years, made up the participants. Cohort 3 donors counted as recovered after two negative PCRs, clearance, or resolved symptoms. The authors' processing: Researchers report that nucleated cell counts were estimated from reference gene primer amplification. TCRdb's table, derived via immunoSEQ multiplex PCR, lists solely in-frame clones and lacks some. The V and J calls and clone size come from that table; D and trimming were worked out from the DNA. The repertoire has under 300,000 clones, about 88% of them found once; the top ten carry 3%.

The sequenced sample consisted of PBMCs or T cells enriched from blood (not recorded which). The chain employs TRBV19 and TRBJ2-6, with TRBD2 matching 7 bases. The clonotype was recovered from a woman aged 50 to 60 who had recovered from COVID-19. In DNA, the CDR3 is TGTGCCAGTAGTAGGGACGGGGCGGGAGTCTCTGGGGCCAACGTCCTGACTTTC. Protein sequence: CASSRDGAGVSGANVLTF.